A selection of T cell receptor beta chains follows, all from one sample in a study of blood T cells in healthy people across ages. One entry per CDR3 protein results from TCRdb running MiXCR on the 5' RACE reads. Among 850,000 to 1,000,000 distinct CDR3 sequences listed, about 48% were seen once. The sequenced sample was blood. These receptors were obtained from a man aged 30 to 45 in good health. Each CDR3 is given with its conserved first and last residue. A D gene is named only where the DNA matches it firmly. Clone sizes are given selectively: once, few, many, or a class where the clone is expanded.

size	D	J	V	CDR3	DNA
.	.	TRBJ2-5	TRBV9	CASSVDIQETQYF	TGTGCCAGCAGCGTAGATATCCAAGAGACCCAGTACTTC
.	.	TRBJ2-5	TRBV12-3/TRBV12-4	CASSLDLSQETQYF	TGTGCCAGCAGTTTAGACCTCTCCCAAGAGACCCAGTACTTC
few	.	TRBJ2-3	TRBV6-2/TRBV6-3	CASSLPRRTDTQYF	TGTGCCAGCAGCCTCCCAAGGCGCACAGATACGCAGTATTTT
.	.	TRBJ2-7	TRBV4-1	CASSQDLMAESPYEQYF	TGCGCCAGCAGCCAAGATTTAATGGCAGAGTCCCCCTACGAGCAGTACTTC
.	.	TRBJ1-2	TRBV21-1	CASSNLGQENYGYTF	TGTGCCAGCAGCAACCTGGGACAGGAGAACTATGGCTACACCTTC
.	.	TRBJ2-3	TRBV6-1	CASSEAGDTQYF	TGTGCCAGCAGTGAAGCGGGCGATACGCAGTATTTT
.	TRBD1	TRBJ2-7	TRBV7-9	CASSPTGTDGYEQYF	TGTGCCAGCAGTCCCACTGGGACAGACGGCTACGAGCAGTACTTC
.	.	TRBJ2-7	TRBV9	CASSEGGTHSYEQYF	TGTGCCAGCAGCGAGGGAGGTACCCACTCCTACGAGCAGTACTTC
many	.	TRBJ2-7	TRBV7-2	CASSLEISYEQYF	TGTGCCAGCAGCTTGGAGATCTCCTACGAGCAGTACTTC
few	TRBD2	TRBJ2-4	TRBV29-1	CSVGQGGNIQYF	TGCAGCGTGGGCCAGGGAGGGAACATTCAGTACTTC
.	.	TRBJ2-1	TRBV27	CASTNGGRAHHEQFF	TGTGCCAGCACCAATGGGGGACGGGCGCACCATGAGCAGTTCTTC
.	.	TRBJ2-3	TRBV7-2	CASSFQSPDTQYF	TGTGCCAGCAGCTTTCAAAGCCCAGATACGCAGTATTTT
.	.	TRBJ1-5	TRBV27	CAGRASNQPQHF	TGTGCCGGCAGGGCGAGCAATCAGCCCCAGCATTTT
.	TRBD1	TRBJ1-4	TRBV4-1	CASNPGGLNEKLFF	TGCGCCAGCAACCCAGGGGGCCTTAATGAAAAACTGTTTTTT
.	.	TRBJ2-1	TRBV5-1	CASSLAVAASSYNEQFF	TGCGCCAGCAGCTTGGCGGTAGCGGCGAGCTCCTACAATGAGCAGTTCTTC
many	.	TRBJ2-5	TRBV12-3/TRBV12-4	CASSFRGQETQYF	TGTGCCAGCAGCTTCAGGGGACAAGAGACCCAGTACTTC
.	.	TRBJ2-7	TRBV28	CASTREGYEQYF	TGTGCCAGCACTCGAGAGGGTTACGAGCAGTACTTC
.	.	TRBJ2-6	TRBV12-3/TRBV12-4	CASSSLTRVTGANVLTF	TGTGCCAGCAGTTCCCTAACCAGGGTAACTGGGGCCAACGTCCTGACTTTC
.	TRBD1	TRBJ2-5	TRBV27	CASSLTGVVGVQYF	TGTGCCAGCAGTCTGACAGGGGTAGTTGGTGTGCAGTACTTC
.	TRBD1	TRBJ1-1	TRBV28	CASVSGTANTEAFF	TGTGCCAGCGTATCCGGGACAGCGAACACTGAAGCTTTCTTT
.	.	TRBJ2-7	TRBV21-1	CASSPRDTSGSYEQYF	TGTGCCAGCAGCCCCCGCGACACTTCAGGCTCCTACGAGCAGTACTTC
few	TRBD2	TRBJ2-3	TRBV27	CASSGLAHSTDTQYF	TGTGCCAGCTCGGGACTAGCGCACAGCACAGATACGCAGTATTTT
.	.	TRBJ2-7	TRBV7-9	CASSSMATYEQYF	TGTGCCAGCAGCTCAATGGCCACCTACGAGCAGTACTTC
many	.	TRBJ2-7	TRBV27	CASSFRGTDNRYEQYF	TGTGCCAGCAGTTTTCGCGGGACAGACAACCGCTACGAGCAGTACTTC
.	.	TRBJ1-2	TRBV7-9	CASSLESGFGYTF	TGTGCCAGCAGCTTAGAATCGGGGTTTGGCTACACCTTC
once	TRBD1	TRBJ1-6	TRBV5-1	CASSVVGQAGHSPLHF	TGCGCCAGCAGCGTAGTGGGACAGGCGGGGCATTCACCCCTCCACTTT
.	TRBD1	TRBJ1-2	TRBV5-6	CASSPTGANGYTF	TGTGCCAGCAGCCCGACAGGGGCTAATGGCTACACCTTC
.	.	TRBJ1-2	TRBV6-1	CASSEGRFSNYGYTF	TGTGCCAGCAGTGAAGGGAGGTTCTCTAACTATGGCTACACCTTC
.	.	TRBJ2-1	TRBV7-2	CASSPRAGSNEQFF	TGTGCCAGCAGTCCGCGTGCAGGGTCCAATGAGCAGTTCTTC
.	TRBD1	TRBJ2-1	TRBV27	CASTPDRAYNEQFF	TGTGCCAGCACTCCGGACAGGGCCTACAATGAGCAGTTCTTC
.	TRBD2	TRBJ2-1	TRBV7-9	CASSLAGGGSNEQFF	TGTGCCAGCAGCTTAGCTGGCGGGGGGTCCAATGAGCAGTTCTTC